A selection of T cell receptor beta chains follows, all from one sample in a study of cytomegalovirus exposure and HLA in healthy donors. The assay was immunoSEQ multiplex PCR, and TCRdb's table has in-frame clones only and misses some. The data show around 150,000 clones, with 70% to 85% seen just once and roughly 1.4% held by the top ten. The sequenced material came from PBMCs. The receptors shown here come from a man younger than 40 in good health and CMV-seropositive. The CDR3 runs from the conserved cysteine through the conserved F or W. D genes are given only for firm matches. Size is stated for part of the rows, as once, few or many counts, or as a class when the clone is expanded.

v_gene: TRBV6-1
abundance: -
j_gene: TRBJ1-4
d_gene: -
CDR3nt: TGTGCCAGCATGGAGTCGGGTAATGAAAAACTGTTTTTT
CDR3aa: CASMESGNEKLFF

v_gene: TRBV7-6
abundance: -
j_gene: TRBJ2-1
d_gene: TRBD2
CDR3nt: TGTGCCAGCAGCTTACCGGGACTAGCGGCCCAGAGCTCCTACAATGAGCAGTTCTTC
CDR3aa: CASSLPGLAAQSSYNEQFF

v_gene: TRBV30
abundance: few
j_gene: TRBJ1-4
d_gene: -
CDR3nt: TGTGCCTGGAGTGCCGGTGAAAAACTGTTTTTT
CDR3aa: CAWSAGEKLFF

v_gene: TRBV6-1
abundance: -
j_gene: TRBJ1-1
d_gene: TRBD1
CDR3nt: TGTGCCAGCAGTCGACAGGGGGAGATCACTGAAGCTTTCTTT
CDR3aa: CASSRQGEITEAFF

v_gene: TRBV7-9
abundance: once
j_gene: TRBJ2-7
d_gene: TRBD2
CDR3nt: TGTGCCAGCAGCTTCTCTCGGACTAGCGGGGGGCACGAGCAGTACTTC
CDR3aa: CASSFSRTSGGHEQYF

v_gene: TRBV28
abundance: -
j_gene: TRBJ1-2
d_gene: TRBD1
CDR3nt: TGTGCCAGCAGTTTTCACCCAGGGGGCAATAACTATGGCTACACCTTC
CDR3aa: CASSFHPGGNNYGYTF

v_gene: TRBV9
abundance: -
j_gene: TRBJ2-3
d_gene: -
CDR3nt: TGTGCCAGCAGCCCTGCACAGGGTAGCACAGATACGCAGTATTTT
CDR3aa: CASSPAQGSTDTQYF

v_gene: TRBV7-2
abundance: -
j_gene: TRBJ2-7
d_gene: TRBD1
CDR3nt: TGTGCCAGCAGCTCGGACAGGGCAGGTGAGCAGTACTTC
CDR3aa: CASSSDRAGEQYF

v_gene: TRBV28
abundance: -
j_gene: TRBJ2-3
d_gene: -
CDR3nt: TGTGCCAGCAGTTTCGGGTCTCCCACAGATACGCAGTATTTT
CDR3aa: CASSFGSPTDTQYF

v_gene: TRBV6-5
abundance: -
j_gene: TRBJ1-1
d_gene: TRBD1
CDR3nt: TGTGCCAGCAGTTTCCAGGGGGGAGCGGACACTGAAGCTTTCTTT
CDR3aa: CASSFQGGADTEAFF

v_gene: TRBV19
abundance: -
j_gene: TRBJ1-1
d_gene: -
CDR3nt: TGTGCCAGCGAATCTGGAGAGGGCACTGAAGCTTTCTTT
CDR3aa: CASESGEGTEAFF